Reported below is one T cell receptor (beta chain). The sample is drawn from a study of blood T cell repertoires in COVID-19. Study-wide background: COVID-19 samples from acute and convalescent phases originated in the United States, Italy and Spain. The cDNA or gDNA used as material had been derived from T cells, B-cell-depleted T cells, or PBMCs.

Participants' own reports of clinical history determined their cohort assignment. Recovered participants had two consecutive negative NP/OP PCR tests, healthcare professional clearance, or symptom resolution. The CDR3 loop spans 17 amino acids. V lost 10 bases to trimming and J lost 0 bases, with 22 bases between them. CDR1 and CDR2 from the germline V gene are LNHDA and SQIVND (reference sequence). This table comes from immunoSEQ multiplex PCR, and its TCRdb copy is limited to in-frame clones, with some not included. The table has 250,000 or so clones, around 85% seen once. Sample: PBMCs or T cells enriched from blood (not recorded which). The V call is TRBV19, the J call TRBJ1-5, with D possibly matching TRBD1 (6 bases). The receptor was derived from a woman between 50 and 59 years old who had recovered from COVID-19. The CDR3 is CATRTKGGGVSNQPQHF. The CDR3 region has the DNA TGTGCCACTAGAACAAAGGGGGGAGGGGTTAGCAATCAGCCCCAGCATTTT.